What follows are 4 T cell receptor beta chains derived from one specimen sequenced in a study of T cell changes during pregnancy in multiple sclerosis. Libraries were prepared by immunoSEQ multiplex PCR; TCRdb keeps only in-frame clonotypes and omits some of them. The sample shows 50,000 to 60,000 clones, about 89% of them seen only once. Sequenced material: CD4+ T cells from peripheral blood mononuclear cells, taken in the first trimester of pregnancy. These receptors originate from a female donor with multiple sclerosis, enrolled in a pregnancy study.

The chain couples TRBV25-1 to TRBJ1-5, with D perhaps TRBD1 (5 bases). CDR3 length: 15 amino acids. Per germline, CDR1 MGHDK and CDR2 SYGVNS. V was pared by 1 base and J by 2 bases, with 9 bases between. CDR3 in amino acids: CASSESGRGNQPQHF. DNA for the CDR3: TGTGCCAGCAGTGAATCTGGCAGGGGCAATCAGCCCCAGCATTTT.

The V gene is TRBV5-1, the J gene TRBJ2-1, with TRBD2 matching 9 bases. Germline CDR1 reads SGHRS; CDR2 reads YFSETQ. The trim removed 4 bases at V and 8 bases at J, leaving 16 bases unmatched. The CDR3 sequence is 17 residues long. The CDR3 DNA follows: TGCGCCAGCAGCCGACGAGCGGGGGGCTACAGGGACGATGAGCAGTTCTTC. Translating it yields CASSRRAGGYRDDEQFF.

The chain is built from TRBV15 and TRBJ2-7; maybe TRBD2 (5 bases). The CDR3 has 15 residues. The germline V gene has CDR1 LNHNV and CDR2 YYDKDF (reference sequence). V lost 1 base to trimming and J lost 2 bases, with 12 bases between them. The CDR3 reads CATSRGAGITYEQYF. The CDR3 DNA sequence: TGTGCCACCAGCAGAGGGGCGGGCATCACCTACGAGCAGTACTTC.

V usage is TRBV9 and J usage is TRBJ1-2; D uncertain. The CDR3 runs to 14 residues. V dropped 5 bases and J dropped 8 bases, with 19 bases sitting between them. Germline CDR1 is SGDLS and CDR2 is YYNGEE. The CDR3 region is CASSVLREPRGYTF. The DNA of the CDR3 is TGTGCCAGCAGTGTCCTGCGGGAGCCCCGCGGCTACACCTTC.